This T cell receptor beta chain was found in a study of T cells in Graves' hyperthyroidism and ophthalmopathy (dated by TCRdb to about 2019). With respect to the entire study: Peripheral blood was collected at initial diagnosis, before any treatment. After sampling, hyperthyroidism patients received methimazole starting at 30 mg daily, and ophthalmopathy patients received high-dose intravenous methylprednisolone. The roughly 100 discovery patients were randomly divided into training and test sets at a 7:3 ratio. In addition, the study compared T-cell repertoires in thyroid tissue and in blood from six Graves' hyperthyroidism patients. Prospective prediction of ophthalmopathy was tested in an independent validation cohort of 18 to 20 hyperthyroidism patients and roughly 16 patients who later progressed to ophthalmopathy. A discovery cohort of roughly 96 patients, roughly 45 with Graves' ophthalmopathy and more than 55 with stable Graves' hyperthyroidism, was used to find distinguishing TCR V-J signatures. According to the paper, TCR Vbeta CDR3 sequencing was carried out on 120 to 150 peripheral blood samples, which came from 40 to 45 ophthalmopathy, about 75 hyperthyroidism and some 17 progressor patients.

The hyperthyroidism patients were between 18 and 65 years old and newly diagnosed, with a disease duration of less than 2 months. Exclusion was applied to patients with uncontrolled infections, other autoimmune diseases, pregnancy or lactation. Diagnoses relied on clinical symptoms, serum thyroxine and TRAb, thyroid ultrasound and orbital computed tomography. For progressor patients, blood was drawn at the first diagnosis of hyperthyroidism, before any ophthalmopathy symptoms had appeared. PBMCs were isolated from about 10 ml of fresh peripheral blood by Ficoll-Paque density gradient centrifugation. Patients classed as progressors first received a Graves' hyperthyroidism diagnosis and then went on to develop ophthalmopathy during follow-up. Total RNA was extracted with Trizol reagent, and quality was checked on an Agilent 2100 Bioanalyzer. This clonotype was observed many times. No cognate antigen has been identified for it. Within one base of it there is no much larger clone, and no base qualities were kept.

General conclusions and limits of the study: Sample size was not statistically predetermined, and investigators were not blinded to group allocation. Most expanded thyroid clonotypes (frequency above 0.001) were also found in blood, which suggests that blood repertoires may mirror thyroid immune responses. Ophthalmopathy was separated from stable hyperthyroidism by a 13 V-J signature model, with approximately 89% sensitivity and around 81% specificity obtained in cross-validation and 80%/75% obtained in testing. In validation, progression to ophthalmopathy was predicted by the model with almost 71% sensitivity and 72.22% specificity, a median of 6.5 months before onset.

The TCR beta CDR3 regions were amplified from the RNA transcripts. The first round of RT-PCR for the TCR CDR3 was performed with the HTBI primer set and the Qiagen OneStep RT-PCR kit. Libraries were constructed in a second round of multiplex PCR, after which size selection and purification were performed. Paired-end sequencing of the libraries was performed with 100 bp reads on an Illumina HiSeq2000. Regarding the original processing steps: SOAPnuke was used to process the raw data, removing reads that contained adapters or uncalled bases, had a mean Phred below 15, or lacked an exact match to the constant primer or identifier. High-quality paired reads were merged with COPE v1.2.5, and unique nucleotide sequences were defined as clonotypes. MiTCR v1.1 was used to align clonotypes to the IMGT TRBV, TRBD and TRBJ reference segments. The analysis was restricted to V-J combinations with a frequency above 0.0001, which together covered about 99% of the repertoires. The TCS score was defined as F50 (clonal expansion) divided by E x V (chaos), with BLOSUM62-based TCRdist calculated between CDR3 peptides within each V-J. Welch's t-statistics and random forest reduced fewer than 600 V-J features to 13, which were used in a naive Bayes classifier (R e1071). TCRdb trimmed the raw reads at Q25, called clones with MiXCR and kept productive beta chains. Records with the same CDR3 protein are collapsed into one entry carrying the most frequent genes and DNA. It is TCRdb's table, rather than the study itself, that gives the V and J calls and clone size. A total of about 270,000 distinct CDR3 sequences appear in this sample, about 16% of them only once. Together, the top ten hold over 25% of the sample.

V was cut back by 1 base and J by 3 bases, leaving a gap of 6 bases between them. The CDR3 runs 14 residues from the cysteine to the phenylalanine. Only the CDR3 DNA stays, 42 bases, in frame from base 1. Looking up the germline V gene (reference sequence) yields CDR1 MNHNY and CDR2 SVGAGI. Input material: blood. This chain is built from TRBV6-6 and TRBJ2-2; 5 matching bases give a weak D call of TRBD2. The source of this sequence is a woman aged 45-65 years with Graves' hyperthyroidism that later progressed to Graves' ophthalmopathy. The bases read TGTGCCAGCAGTTACTTGCGGGACACCGGGGAGCTGTTTTTT. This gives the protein CASSYLRDTGELFF.